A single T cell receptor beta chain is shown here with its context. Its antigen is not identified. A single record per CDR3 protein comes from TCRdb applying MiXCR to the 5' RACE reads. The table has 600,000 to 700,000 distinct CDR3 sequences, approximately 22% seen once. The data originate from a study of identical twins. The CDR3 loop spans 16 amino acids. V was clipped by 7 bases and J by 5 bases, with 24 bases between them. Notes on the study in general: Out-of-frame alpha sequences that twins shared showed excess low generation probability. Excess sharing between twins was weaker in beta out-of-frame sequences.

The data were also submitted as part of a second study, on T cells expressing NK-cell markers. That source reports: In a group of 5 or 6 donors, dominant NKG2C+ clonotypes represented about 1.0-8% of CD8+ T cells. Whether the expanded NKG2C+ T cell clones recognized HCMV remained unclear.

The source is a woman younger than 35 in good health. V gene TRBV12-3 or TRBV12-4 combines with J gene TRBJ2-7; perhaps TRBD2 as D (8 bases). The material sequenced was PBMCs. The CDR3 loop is CASTPPGGGTANEQYF. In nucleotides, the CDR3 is TGTGCCAGCACTCCCCCCGGGGGGGGGACAGCAAACGAGCAGTACTTC.